Sequencing of this TCR beta chain was carried out in a study of T cells in Graves' hyperthyroidism and ophthalmopathy (dated by TCRdb to the late 2010s). About the investigation overall: Peripheral blood samples were taken at initial diagnosis, before any treatment was given. A discovery cohort of about 95 patients, about 40 with Graves' ophthalmopathy and roughly 59 with stable Graves' hyperthyroidism, was used to find distinguishing TCR V-J signatures. Prospective prediction of ophthalmopathy was tested in an independent validation cohort of 18 to 20 hyperthyroidism patients and 15 to 17 patients who later progressed to ophthalmopathy. The roughly 91 discovery patients were randomly divided into training and test sets at a 7:3 ratio. In addition, the study compared T-cell repertoires in thyroid tissue and in blood from five or six Graves' hyperthyroidism patients. After blood sampling, hyperthyroidism patients were treated with methimazole at a starting dose of 30 mg daily, and ophthalmopathy patients were treated with high-dose intravenous methylprednisolone. The paper reports TCR Vbeta CDR3 sequencing of approximately 140 peripheral blood samples: 43 ophthalmopathy, roughly 80 hyperthyroidism and 17 progressor patients.

Stable Graves' hyperthyroidism was defined as no progression to ophthalmopathy during 18 months of follow-up. Hyperthyroidism patients were newly diagnosed, had a disease duration of under 2 months, and were aged 18 to 65 years. Exclusion was applied to patients with uncontrolled infections, other autoimmune diseases, pregnancy or lactation. Diagnoses were established on the basis of clinical symptoms, serum thyroxine and TRAb, thyroid ultrasound, and orbital computed tomography. Ficoll-Paque density gradient centrifugation was used to isolate PBMCs from about 9 ml of fresh peripheral blood. Total RNA was extracted using Trizol reagent, and RNA quality was assessed on an Agilent 2100 Bioanalyzer. The germline V gene specifies MDHEN as CDR1 and SYDVKM as CDR2. Deletion took 6 bases off V and 4 bases off J, with a span of 19 bases between the germline ends. The cysteine opens and the phenylalanine closes a CDR3 of 17 amino acids. This entry keeps only the CDR3 DNA: 51 bases, framed from base 1.

Ten or more counts support this clonotype. The specificity of this receptor is unknown. The record has no base qualities; no much larger clone is one base away. Findings and caveats that apply to the study as a whole: Sample size was not statistically predetermined, and blinding of investigators to group allocation was not performed. A model built on a 13 V-J signature distinguished ophthalmopathy from stable hyperthyroidism, reaching roughly 88% sensitivity and 81.08% specificity in cross-validation and 80%/75% in testing. Most expanded thyroid clonotypes (frequency above 0.001) were also detected in blood, suggesting blood repertoires may reflect thyroid immune responses. In validation, the model predicted progression to ophthalmopathy with around 71% sensitivity and 72% to 75% specificity, a median of about 6.7 months before onset.

TCR beta CDR3 regions were amplified from RNA transcripts. For the first round of RT-PCR on the TCR CDR3, the HTBI primer set was used together with the Qiagen OneStep RT-PCR kit. The libraries were constructed in a second round of multiplex PCR and then size-selected and purified. Libraries were sequenced paired-end with 100 bp reads on an Illumina HiSeq2000. The paper's data handling went like this. SOAPnuke was used to process the raw data, throwing out any read that contained adapters or uncalled bases, had a mean Phred below 15, or lacked an exact constant-primer or identifier match. COPE v1.2.5 was used to merge high-quality paired reads, and clonotypes were defined as unique nucleotide sequences. MiTCR v1.1 was used to align the clonotypes against IMGT TRBV, TRBD and TRBJ reference segments. The analysis was restricted to V-J combinations with a frequency above 0.0001, which together covered 99.2% of the repertoires. A TCS score was defined as the ratio of F50 (clonal expansion) to E x V (chaos), with BLOSUM62-based TCRdist applied between CDR3 peptides within each V-J. Welch's t-statistics and random forest reduced approximately 520 V-J features to roughly 13, which were used in a naive Bayes classifier (R e1071). TCRdb redid the processing of the public reads, applying fastp at Q25 and MiXCR, and retained in-frame beta chains. One record per CDR3 amino acid sequence lists the most common genes and DNA. TCRdb's processing, not the authors', yielded these V and J calls. The sample table records 650,000 to 700,000 distinct CDR3 sequences; around 16% of these occur just once. 15% to 19% of the sample belongs to the ten largest clones.

This chain joins TRBV28 to TRBJ1-6, with a tentative D gene TRBD1 over 5 matching bases. Sequenced: blood. This TCR was sampled from a man aged 45-65 years with Graves' hyperthyroidism. The nucleotide sequence is given as TGTGCCAGCAGGATGACCCACGGGACGCCTTATAATTCACCCCTCCACTTT. Its protein reads: CASRMTHGTPYNSPLHF.